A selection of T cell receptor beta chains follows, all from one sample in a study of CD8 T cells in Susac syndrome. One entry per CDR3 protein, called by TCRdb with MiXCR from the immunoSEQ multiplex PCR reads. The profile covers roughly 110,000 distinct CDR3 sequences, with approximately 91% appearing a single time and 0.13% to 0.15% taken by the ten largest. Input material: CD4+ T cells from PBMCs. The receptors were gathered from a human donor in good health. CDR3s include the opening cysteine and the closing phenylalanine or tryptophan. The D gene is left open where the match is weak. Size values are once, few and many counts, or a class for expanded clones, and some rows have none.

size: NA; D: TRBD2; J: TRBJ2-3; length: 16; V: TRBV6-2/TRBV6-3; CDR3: CASIPSGAGGRYTQYF; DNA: TGTGCCAGCATCCCTTCCGGGGCGGGAGGAAGGTATACGCAGTATTTT
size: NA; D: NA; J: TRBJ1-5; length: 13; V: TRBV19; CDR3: CASVQLPREPQHF; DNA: TGTGCCAGCGTCCAACTCCCACGGGAGCCCCAGCATTTT
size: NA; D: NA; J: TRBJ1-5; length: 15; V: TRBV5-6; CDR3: CASSLWQLSNQPQHF; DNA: TGTGCCAGCAGCTTGTGGCAGCTTAGCAATCAGCCCCAGCATTTT
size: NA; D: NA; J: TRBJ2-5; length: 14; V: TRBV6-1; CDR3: CASSGQSLQETQYF; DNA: TGTGCCAGCAGTGGACAGTCACTGCAAGAGACCCAGTACTTC
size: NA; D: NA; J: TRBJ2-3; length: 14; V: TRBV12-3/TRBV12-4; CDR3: CASSLVFSTDTQYF; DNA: TGTGCCAGCAGTTTAGTCTTTAGCACAGATACGCAGTATTTT
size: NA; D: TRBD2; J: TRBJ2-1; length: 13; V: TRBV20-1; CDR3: CSAQRELGNEQFF; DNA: TGCAGTGCACAGCGGGAGCTAGGCAATGAGCAGTTCTTC
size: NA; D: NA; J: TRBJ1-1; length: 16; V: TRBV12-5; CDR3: CASVPSFRTYPREAFF; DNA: TGTGCTAGTGTTCCATCCTTCAGGACCTACCCTCGAGAAGCTTTCTTT
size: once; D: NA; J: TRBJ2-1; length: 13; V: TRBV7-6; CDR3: CASSPVMGNEQFF; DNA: TGTGCCAGCAGCCCCGTTATGGGCAATGAGCAGTTCTTC
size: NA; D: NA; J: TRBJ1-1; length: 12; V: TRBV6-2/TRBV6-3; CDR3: CASSRIGAEAFF; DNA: TGTGCCAGCAGTCGGATAGGCGCTGAAGCTTTCTTT
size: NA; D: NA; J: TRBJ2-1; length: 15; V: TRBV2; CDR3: CASSLRRSSYNEQFF; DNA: TGTGCCAGCAGCCTGCGGCGAAGCTCCTACAATGAGCAGTTCTTC
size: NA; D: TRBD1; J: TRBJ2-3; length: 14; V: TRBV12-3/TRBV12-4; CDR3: CASSLTGSSDTQYF; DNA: TGTGCCAGCAGTCTGACAGGGTCGTCGGATACGCAGTATTTT
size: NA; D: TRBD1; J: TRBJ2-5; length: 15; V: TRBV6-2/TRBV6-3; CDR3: CASSPPGGRRETQYF; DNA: TGTGCCAGCAGTCCCCCAGGGGGCCGTCGAGAGACCCAGTACTTC
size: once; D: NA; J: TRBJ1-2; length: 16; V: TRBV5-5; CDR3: CASEDWEAGVYYGYTF; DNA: TGTGCCAGCGAGGATTGGGAGGCAGGAGTTTACTATGGCTACACCTTC
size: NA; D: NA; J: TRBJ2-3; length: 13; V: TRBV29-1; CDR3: CSVGTTDSDTQYF; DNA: TGCAGCGTAGGGACCACAGATTCAGATACGCAGTATTTT
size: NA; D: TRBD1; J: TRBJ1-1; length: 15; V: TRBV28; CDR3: CASTSPQGAVSEAFF; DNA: TGTGCCAGCACCAGTCCCCAGGGGGCAGTCTCTGAAGCTTTCTTT
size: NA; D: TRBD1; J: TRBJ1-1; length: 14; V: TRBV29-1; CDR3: CSVAGRGESTEAFF; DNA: TGCAGCGTGGCGGGCAGGGGGGAATCCACTGAAGCTTTCTTT
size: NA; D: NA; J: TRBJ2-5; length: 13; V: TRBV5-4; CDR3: CASSLRGLETQYF; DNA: TGTGCCAGCAGCTTGAGGGGTTTGGAGACCCAGTACTTC
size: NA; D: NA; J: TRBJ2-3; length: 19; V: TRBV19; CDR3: CASTETGVRASGLTDTQYF; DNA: TGTGCCAGTACGGAGACAGGGGTCCGCGCTAGCGGCCTCACAGATACGCAGTATTTT
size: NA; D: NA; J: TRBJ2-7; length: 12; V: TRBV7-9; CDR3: CASSLVAYEQYF; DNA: TGTGCCAGCAGCCTCGTCGCGTACGAGCAGTACTTC
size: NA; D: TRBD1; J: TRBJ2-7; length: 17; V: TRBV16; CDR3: CASSQISDRATKDEQYF; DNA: TGTGCCAGCAGCCAAATCTCGGACAGGGCGACTAAGGACGAGCAGTACTTC
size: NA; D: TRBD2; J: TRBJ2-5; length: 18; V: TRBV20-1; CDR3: CSARDGRLAGSLQETQYF; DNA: TGCAGTGCTAGAGATGGTCGGCTAGCGGGATCCCTCCAAGAGACCCAGTACTTC
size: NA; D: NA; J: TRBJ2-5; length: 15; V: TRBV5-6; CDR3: CASSPGTRGMETQYF; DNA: TGTGCCAGCAGCCCAGGGACTCGAGGAATGGAGACCCAGTACTTC
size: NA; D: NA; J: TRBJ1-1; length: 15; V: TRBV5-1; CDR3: CASSLPREKNTEAFF; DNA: TGCGCCAGCAGCTTGCCCCGGGAGAAGAACACTGAAGCTTTCTTT
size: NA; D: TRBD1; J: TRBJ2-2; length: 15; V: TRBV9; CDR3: CASSGGQGYTGELFF; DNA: TGTGCCAGCAGCGGGGGACAGGGTTACACCGGGGAGCTGTTTTTT
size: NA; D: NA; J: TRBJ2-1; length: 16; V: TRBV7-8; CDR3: CASSLFGSHIDNEQFF; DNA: TGTGCCAGCAGCTTATTCGGGAGCCACATTGACAATGAGCAGTTCTTC
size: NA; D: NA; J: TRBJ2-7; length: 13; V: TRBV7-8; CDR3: CASTVAGPYEQYF; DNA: TGTGCCAGCACAGTGGCAGGTCCCTACGAGCAGTACTTC
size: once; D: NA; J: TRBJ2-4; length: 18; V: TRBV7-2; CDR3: CASSLLSRGVSAKNIQYF; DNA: TGTGCCAGCAGCTTATTATCCAGGGGAGTATCAGCCAAAAACATTCAGTACTTC
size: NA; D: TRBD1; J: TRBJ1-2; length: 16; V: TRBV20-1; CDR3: CSANPGQGRLSDGYTF; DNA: TGCAGTGCCAATCCGGGACAGGGACGTCTTAGTGATGGCTACACCTTC
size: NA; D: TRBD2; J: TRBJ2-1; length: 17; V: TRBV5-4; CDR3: CAVAGGTSGRNVNEQFF; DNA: TGTGCCGTCGCCGGGGGGACTAGCGGGAGAAATGTCAATGAGCAGTTCTTC
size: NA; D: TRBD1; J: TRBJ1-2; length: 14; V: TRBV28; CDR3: CASSLNRGNYGYTF; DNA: TGTGCCAGCAGTTTGAACAGGGGGAACTATGGCTACACCTTC
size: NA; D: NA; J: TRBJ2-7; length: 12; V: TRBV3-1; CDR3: CAGSRSAYEQYF; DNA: TGTGCCGGCAGCCGATCCGCCTACGAGCAGTACTTC
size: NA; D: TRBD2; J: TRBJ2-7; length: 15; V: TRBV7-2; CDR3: CASSLITSGSYEQYF; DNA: TGTGCCAGCAGCTTAATAACTAGCGGTTCCTACGAGCAGTACTTC
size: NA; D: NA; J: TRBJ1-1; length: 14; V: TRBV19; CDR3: CASSIPRGATEAFF; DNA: TGTGCCAGTAGTATCCCCAGGGGAGCAACTGAAGCTTTCTTT
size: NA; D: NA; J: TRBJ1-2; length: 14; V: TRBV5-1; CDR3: CASSLDGDNKGYTF; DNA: TGCGCCAGCAGCTTGGACGGGGACAATAAAGGCTACACCTTC
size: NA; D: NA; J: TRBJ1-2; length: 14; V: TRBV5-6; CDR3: CASSPYPTADGYTF; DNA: TGTGCCAGCAGCCCATACCCCACGGCGGATGGCTACACCTTC
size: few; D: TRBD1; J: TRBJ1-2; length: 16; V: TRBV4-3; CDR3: CASSQTQTGNSYGYTF; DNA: TGCGCCAGCAGCCAGACCCAGACAGGGAACTCCTATGGCTACACCTTC
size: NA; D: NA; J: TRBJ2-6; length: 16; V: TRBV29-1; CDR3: CSVRFEGQSGANVLTF; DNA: TGCAGCGTCCGGTTCGAGGGCCAATCTGGGGCCAACGTCCTGACTTTC
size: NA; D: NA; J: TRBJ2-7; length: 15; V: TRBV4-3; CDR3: CASSQEASISYEQYF; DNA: TGCGCCAGCAGCCAAGAGGCCTCGATTTCCTACGAGCAGTACTTC
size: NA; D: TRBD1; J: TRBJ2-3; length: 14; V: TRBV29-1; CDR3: CSVATGGFTDTQYF; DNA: TGCAGCGTTGCCACAGGGGGCTTCACAGATACGCAGTATTTT
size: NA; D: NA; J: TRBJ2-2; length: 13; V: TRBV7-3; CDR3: CASSQSNTGELFF; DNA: TGTGCCAGCAGCCAGTCGAACACCGGGGAGCTGTTTTTT